Listed below are T cell receptor beta chains from one sample, sequenced in a study of blood T cell repertoires in COVID-19. Assay: immunoSEQ multiplex PCR; the TCRdb copy retains only in-frame clones and omits some. The sample lists fewer than 500,000 clones, more than 80% seen once, with more than 1.4% in the top ten. Sequencing was carried out using peripheral blood. The receptors stem from a woman aged 25-40 years with active or convalescent COVID-19. Both conserved end residues are part of each CDR3. D genes are given only for firm matches. For some rows the clone size is stated as once, few or many, or as a class when expanded; others skip it.

d_gene: -; abundance: -; j_gene: TRBJ1-1; v_gene: TRBV5-1; CDR3nt: TGCGCCAGCAGCTTGGCCCAGGGCGGAAGCACTGAAGCTTTCTTT; CDR3aa: CASSLAQGGSTEAFF
d_gene: TRBD2; abundance: -; j_gene: TRBJ2-1; v_gene: TRBV27; CDR3nt: TGTGCCAGCAGTTTCAGCGGGAGTCCCTACAATGAGCAGTTCTTC; CDR3aa: CASSFSGSPYNEQFF
d_gene: -; abundance: -; j_gene: TRBJ2-7; v_gene: TRBV4-1; CDR3nt: TGCGCCAGCAGCCGTGAAGGCGGGGTATCCGAGCAGTACTTC; CDR3aa: CASSREGGVSEQYF
d_gene: TRBD2; abundance: -; j_gene: TRBJ2-7; v_gene: TRBV19; CDR3nt: TGTGCCAGTAGTATGGGGCCCCGACTAGCGGTAGACTACGAGCAGTACTTC; CDR3aa: CASSMGPRLAVDYEQYF
d_gene: TRBD2; abundance: -; j_gene: TRBJ2-2; v_gene: TRBV7-9; CDR3nt: TGTGCCAGCAGCCCTACCGGGACTAAGAACACCGGGGAGCTGTTTTTT; CDR3aa: CASSPTGTKNTGELFF
d_gene: -; abundance: -; j_gene: TRBJ2-2; v_gene: TRBV6-1; CDR3nt: TGTGCCAGCAGTGAACCGACTATCAGGACCCCTACCCGCCCTAAATACGGGGAGCTGTTTTTT; CDR3aa: CASSEPTIRTPTRPKYGELFF
d_gene: -; abundance: -; j_gene: TRBJ1-1; v_gene: TRBV10-1; CDR3nt: TGCGCCAGCAGTGAGTCGCCGGCGGGGCTGAACACTGAAGCTTTCTTT; CDR3aa: CASSESPAGLNTEAFF
d_gene: TRBD1; abundance: many; j_gene: TRBJ1-1; v_gene: TRBV19; CDR3nt: TGTGCCAGTATTAGAACAGGGGAAGCTGAAGCTTTCTTT; CDR3aa: CASIRTGEAEAFF
d_gene: -; abundance: few; j_gene: TRBJ1-1; v_gene: TRBV29-1; CDR3nt: TGCAGCGTTTACCGGGGTGGCACTGAAGCTTTCTTT; CDR3aa: CSVYRGGTEAFF
d_gene: -; abundance: -; j_gene: TRBJ1-2; v_gene: TRBV2; CDR3nt: TGTGCCAGCAGTAAGACTGAATATGGCTACACCTTC; CDR3aa: CASSKTEYGYTF
d_gene: -; abundance: once; j_gene: TRBJ2-7; v_gene: TRBV29-1; CDR3nt: TGCAGCGTTGACGGGATAGCGGACGAGCAGTACTTC; CDR3aa: CSVDGIADEQYF
d_gene: TRBD1; abundance: -; j_gene: TRBJ1-2; v_gene: TRBV12-3/TRBV12-4; CDR3nt: TGTGCCAGCAGAACGGGACAGGGGTATGGCTACACCTTC; CDR3aa: CASRTGQGYGYTF
d_gene: -; abundance: few; j_gene: TRBJ1-1; v_gene: TRBV10-1; CDR3nt: TGCGCCAGCAGTTTACAGCTGAACACTGAAGCTTTCTTT; CDR3aa: CASSLQLNTEAFF
d_gene: TRBD1; abundance: -; j_gene: TRBJ1-5; v_gene: TRBV4-1; CDR3nt: TGCGCCAGCAGCCAGGACGGGACAGTCAATCAGCCCCAGCATTTT; CDR3aa: CASSQDGTVNQPQHF
d_gene: -; abundance: -; j_gene: TRBJ1-4; v_gene: TRBV11-2; CDR3nt: TGTGCCAGCAGCTTAGAGAGACAGGTCGGGCTGTTTTTT; CDR3aa: CASSLERQVGLFF
d_gene: TRBD1; abundance: -; j_gene: TRBJ2-7; v_gene: TRBV2; CDR3nt: TGTGCCAGCAGCGGGGGGACAGGGAACTACGAGCAGTACTTC; CDR3aa: CASSGGTGNYEQYF
d_gene: TRBD2; abundance: -; j_gene: TRBJ2-7; v_gene: TRBV27; CDR3nt: TGTGCCAGCAGTTCCCGAGGGGAGACGGGGTGGGAGGGATCCTACGAGCAGTACTTC; CDR3aa: CASSSRGETGWEGSYEQYF
d_gene: TRBD1; abundance: -; j_gene: TRBJ1-1; v_gene: TRBV16; CDR3nt: TGTGCCAGCAGCCAAAACAGGGGGGGAAACACTGAAGCTTTCTTT; CDR3aa: CASSQNRGGNTEAFF
d_gene: TRBD1; abundance: -; j_gene: TRBJ1-2; v_gene: TRBV4-1; CDR3nt: TGCGCCAGCAGCCAAGCCGGGACAGCTCAAGGACTATGGTATGGCTACACCTTC; CDR3aa: CASSQAGTAQGLWYGYTF
d_gene: TRBD1; abundance: -; j_gene: TRBJ2-3; v_gene: TRBV2; CDR3nt: TGTGCCAGCAGTACGGGACAGACTAGCACAGATACGCAGTATTTT; CDR3aa: CASSTGQTSTDTQYF
d_gene: -; abundance: -; j_gene: TRBJ1-5; v_gene: TRBV18; CDR3nt: TGTGCCAGCTCTCCGGACTTGCGGTCGGGTCAGCCCCAGCATTTT; CDR3aa: CASSPDLRSGQPQHF
d_gene: TRBD2; abundance: -; j_gene: TRBJ2-1; v_gene: TRBV5-1; CDR3nt: TGCGCCAGCAGCTTGGAGGGGGGACTAGCTCACAATGAGCAGTTCTTC; CDR3aa: CASSLEGGLAHNEQFF